A selection of T cell receptor beta chains follows, all from one sample in a study of blood T cell repertoires in COVID-19. Libraries were prepared by immunoSEQ multiplex PCR; TCRdb keeps only in-frame clonotypes and omits some of them. The repertoire includes fewer than 6,500 clones, about 81% of them detected once, and 12% sits in the top ten. The material sequenced was peripheral blood. The receptor source for this set is a human donor in a cohort sampled during active COVID-19. The conserved cysteine and the conserved F or W are not part of the CDR3 here. Clone size appears in some rows only: once, few, many, or a class for an expanded clone.

>TRBV6-5|TRBJ2-2|-
ASSTSGVYTGELF
>TRBV5-6|TRBJ2-7|-
ASSLIGRGYEQY
>TRBV19|TRBJ2-1|-
ASGNNEQF
>TRBV27|TRBJ2-3|-
ASSFSGIKQY
>TRBV9|TRBJ2-3|-
ASSVGLALLADTQY
>TRBV5-1|TRBJ2-3|-
ASSLDSGTDTQY
>TRBV11-2|TRBJ1-3|-
ASSLQTDSGNTIY
>TRBV7-9|TRBJ2-7|few
ASSFTVAEQY
>TRBV4-3|TRBJ2-2|-
ASSQDRQNTGELF
>TRBV29-1|TRBJ2-4|-
SVEGDAGRNIQY
>TRBV18|TRBJ2-2|-
ASSPRLAVPTGELF
>TRBV18|TRBJ2-1|-
ASSPGMAYNEQF
>TRBV28|TRBJ1-2|few
SLSPPGTGPYGYT
>TRBV11-2|TRBJ2-4|once
ASSLEAGGGNIQY